One sample yielded the 4 T cell receptor beta chains listed below, sequenced in a study of identical twins. Each CDR3 protein gets one entry after TCRdb re-called the 5' RACE reads with MiXCR. The sample has 500,000 to 550,000 distinct CDR3 sequences; about 20% are singletons. The sample was also reused in another study, on T cells expressing NK-cell markers.

The material sequenced was CD4+ T cells sorted from blood. The receptors here all came from a woman younger than 35 in good health.

This clonotype was seen ten or more times. The chain carries TRBV10-3 and TRBJ2-3; either TRBD1 or TRBD2 may supply D (5 bases each). The length of the CDR3 is 14 residues. Trimming stripped 7 bases from V and 1 base from J, with 12 bases between. The germline V gene encodes CDR1 ENHRY and CDR2 SYGVKD. The CDR3 protein is CAIKSRDGTDTQYF. The DNA of the CDR3 is TGTGCCATCAAGAGCAGGGACGGCACAGATACGCAGTATTTT.

There are a few counts of this clonotype. V gene TRBV20-1 combines with J gene TRBJ1-1; maybe TRBD1 (5 bases). There are 15 residues in the CDR3. Germline CDR1 and CDR2: DFQATT and SNEGSKA (reference sequence). The V gene lost 6 bases and the J gene lost 1 base, with 18 bases spanning the gap. CDR3 protein: CSASGADPGNTEAFF. CDR3 coding DNA: TGCAGTGCCAGCGGGGCGGACCCAGGGAACACTGAAGCTTTCTTT.

This clonotype was found many times. V is TRBV6-5 and J is TRBJ2-7; D gene unclear. This CDR3 comprises 14 residues. The V end lost 4 bases, the J end lost 2 bases, and 12 bases lay between the germline ends. Per the germline V gene, CDR1 is MNHEY and CDR2 is SVGAGI. The CDR3 reads CASSFGQFPYEQYF. Here the CDR3 DNA reads TGTGCCAGCAGTTTTGGGCAGTTTCCCTACGAGCAGTACTTC.

This clonotype was seen a few times. The J gene is TRBJ2-3, the V gene TRBV7-2, with D possibly TRBD2 on 5 matching bases. V gave up 1 base and J gave up 4 bases, with 12 bases separating them. This CDR3 has 15 residues. The germline V gene encodes CDR1 SGHTA and CDR2 FQGNSA. The DNA for the CDR3 is TGTGCCAGCAGCTTAGATTCGGGATCTGCAGATACGCAGTATTTT. Translated, it gives CASSLDSGSADTQYF.